The source of this T cell receptor beta chain is a study of cytomegalovirus exposure and HLA in healthy donors. The overall study: Researchers found that approximately 85% of 350 to 500 genotyped donors fell within the Caucasian-associated ancestry cluster. Study-wide results and limits: When analyzed later, a missense DCLRE1C variant was found to be linked to TCR beta V- and J-gene trimming. A classifier reportedly called cytomegalovirus status with high sensitivity and specificity.

In the PCR, 60 Vbeta and 13 Jbeta primers were used. TCRdb keeps only in-frame clones here, not all; method: immunoSEQ multiplex PCR. Its clone listing holds roughly 35,000 clones. Deletions cut 4 bases from V and 1 base from J, with 11 bases between. Germline V gene lookup returns CDR1 SGHRS and CDR2 YFSETQ. This CDR3 is built from 14 residues. About this clone: Its antigen is unknown.

This clonotype originated in a woman between 40 and 55 years old in good health and CMV-seropositive. The sample comprised PBMCs. The V call is TRBV5-1, the J call TRBJ1-1; a weak D match, TRBD1 (5 bases). The CDR3: CASSRMTENTEAFF. For the CDR3, the DNA is TGCGCCAGCAGCCGAATGACAGAGAACACTGAAGCTTTCTTT.